These 13 T cell receptor beta chains came from one sample sequenced in a study of blood T cell repertoires in COVID-19. Profiled with immunoSEQ multiplex PCR; TCRdb holds only in-frame clones, not every one. The repertoire includes around 170,000 clones, around 83% of them detected once, and around 6.1% sits in the top ten. Sequencing used peripheral blood. All receptors derive from a woman aged 40 to 50 with acute or convalescent COVID-19.

This chain links TRBV6-5 with TRBJ1-2; D uncertain. Trimming shortened V by 5 bases and J by 3 bases, and 10 bases separated the two germline ends. The length of the CDR3 is 13 residues. Germline lookup yields CDR1 MNHEY and CDR2 SVGAGI. The CDR3 region is CASSLGEYYGYTF. CDR3 in DNA: TGTGCCAGCAGTCTCGGGGAGTACTATGGCTACACCTTC.

V and J are TRBV5-1 and TRBJ1-6; D possibly corresponds to TRBD1 (6 bases). Per germline, CDR1 SGHRS and CDR2 YFSETQ. The germline V and J ends were trimmed by 1 base and 3 bases, with 26 bases remaining between them. The CDR3 covers 21 residues. In DNA, the CDR3 is TGCGCCAGCAGCTTGTTGGAAATTTCCGCAGGGGCCATGGTCTATAATTCACCCCTCCACTTT. Protein sequence: CASSLLEISAGAMVYNSPLHF.

The V and J genes are TRBV3-1 (or the pseudogene TRBV3-2) and TRBJ1-1; 10 nucleotides line up with TRBD1. With V trimmed by 2 bases and J by 5 bases, 14 bases remained unmatched. The CDR3 totals 18 residues. Per germline, CDR1 LGHDT and CDR2 YNNKEL (reference sequence). CDR3: CASSQPGQGTGGWTEAFF. Here the CDR3 DNA reads TGTGCCAGCAGCCAACCGGGACAGGGGACGGGGGGTTGGACTGAAGCTTTCTTT.

J is TRBJ1-1 and V is TRBV7-8; the D is unclear. Germline lookup yields CDR1 SGHVS and CDR2 FQNEAQ. Trimming left V 0 bases short and J 4 bases short, with 18 bases between. The CDR3 is 17 amino acids. The CDR3 sequence is CASSLADWRTRSTEAFF. As DNA, the CDR3 is TGTGCCAGCAGCTTAGCGGACTGGCGGACCAGGAGCACTGAAGCTTTCTTT.

The genes are TRBV5-8 and TRBJ1-1, with 8 positions matching TRBD1. V lost 0 bases and J lost 3; bases outside the gene matches: 1. CDR1 is SGHTS, CDR2 YDEGEE, per germline. CDR3 length: 14 residues. The CDR3 DNA is TGTGCCAGCAGCTTGGGGGACAGGTACACTGAAGCTTTCTTT. Residues: CASSLGDRYTEAFF.

V and J are TRBV19 and TRBJ2-7; D might be TRBD2 (5 bases). The CDR3 consists of 14 residues. Trimming cost V 5 bases and J 1 base, with 12 bases left between them. From germline, CDR1 is LNHDA and CDR2 SQIVND (reference sequence). CDR3 amino acids: CASSSAGLSYEQYF. The CDR3 bases are TGTGCCAGTAGTTCGGCGGGCCTGTCCTACGAGCAGTACTTC.

The V gene is TRBV29-1, the J gene TRBJ2-3; the D is unclear. The CDR3 is 13 amino acids. From germline, CDR1 is SQVTM and CDR2 ANQGSEA. Trimming left V 8 bases short and J 1 base short, with 13 bases between. CDR3 loop: CSLSRSGTDTQYF. CDR3 sequence (DNA): TGCAGCTTGTCCCGGAGCGGCACAGATACGCAGTATTTT.

The rearrangement uses TRBV29-1 and TRBJ1-1, with 7 bases that match TRBD1. This CDR3 region has 14 residues. The junction had 9 bases not matched to a gene; V was cut back by 7 bases and J by 1 base. Germline CDR1 reads SQVTM; CDR2 reads ANQGSEA. CDR3 DNA sequence: TGCAGCGCTAGGGGGACAGAAAGGAACACTGAAGCTTTCTTT. It is translated as CSARGTERNTEAFF.

This chain links TRBV30 with TRBJ2-6; D is ambiguous. The CDR3 is made up of 13 amino acids. Germline CDR1 GTSNPN, CDR2 SVGIG (reference sequence). V lost 5 bases to trimming and J lost 0 bases, with 5 bases between them. The CDR3 nucleotides are TGTGCCTGGTCAGTCTCTGGGGCCAACGTCCTGACTTTC. Its protein is CAWSVSGANVLTF.

This clone has just a few counts. One end of the junction varies from germline; a read error may be responsible. The rearrangement links TRBV5-8 to TRBJ1-1; D is undetermined. CDR1 and CDR2 from the germline V gene are SGHTS and YDEGEE. The length of the CDR3 is 8 residues. CDR3 protein: CASSPRSF. As DNA, the CDR3 is TGTGCCAGCAGCCCGAGGAGTTTT.

CDR3 bases: TGTGCCAGCAGTGGAGCCTACAATGAGCAGTTCTTC. As protein: CASSGAYNEQFF. The genes are TRBV27 and TRBJ2-1; D gene unclear. Germline V gene lookup returns CDR1 MNHEY and CDR2 SMNVEV (reference sequence). V was cut by 5 bases and J by 2 bases, with 4 bases left in between. This CDR3 is 12 amino acids long.

The chain uses TRBV7-9 and TRBJ2-7; D remains unclear. The germline V gene has CDR1 SEHNR and CDR2 FQNEAQ (reference sequence). The CDR3 totals 11 residues. Trimming pared 5 bases from V and 1 base from J, leaving 3 bases between. For the CDR3, the DNA is TGTGCCAGCAGCCCATCCTACGAGCAGTACTTC. Translating it yields CASSPSYEQYF.

Turning to this clone: Given a much more abundant clone one base away, this may be a read error. The chain employs TRBV27 and TRBJ2-7; 7 bases map to TRBD2. Trimming removed 10 bases from V and 7 bases from J; junction bases left unmatched: 16. The germline CDR1 and CDR2 sequences are MNHEY and SMNVEV (reference sequence). CDR3 length: 14 residues. The CDR3 region has the DNA TGTGCCAACAGGTGGGGAGGGGTCCTCGGGGAGCAGTACTTC. Translated, it gives CANRWGGVLGEQYF.